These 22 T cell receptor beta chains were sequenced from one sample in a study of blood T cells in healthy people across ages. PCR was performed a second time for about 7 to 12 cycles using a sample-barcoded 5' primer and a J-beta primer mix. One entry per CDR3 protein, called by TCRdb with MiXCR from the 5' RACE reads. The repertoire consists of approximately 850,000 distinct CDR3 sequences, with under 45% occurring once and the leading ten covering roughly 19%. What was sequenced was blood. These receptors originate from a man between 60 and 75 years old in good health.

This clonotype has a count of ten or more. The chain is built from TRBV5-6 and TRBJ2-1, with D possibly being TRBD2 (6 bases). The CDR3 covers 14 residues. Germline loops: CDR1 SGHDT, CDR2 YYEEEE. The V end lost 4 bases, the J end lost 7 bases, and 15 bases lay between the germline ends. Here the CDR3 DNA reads TGTGCCAGCAGCCTGGCGGGACTGCGGAATGAGCAGTTCTTC. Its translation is CASSLAGLRNEQFF. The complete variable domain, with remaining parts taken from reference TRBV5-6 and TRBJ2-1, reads DAGVTQSPTHLIKTRGQQVTLRCSPKSGHDTVSWYQQALGQGPQFIFQYYEEEERQRGNFPDRFSGHQFPNYSSELNVNALLLGDSALYLCASSLAGLRNEQFFGPGTRLTVL.

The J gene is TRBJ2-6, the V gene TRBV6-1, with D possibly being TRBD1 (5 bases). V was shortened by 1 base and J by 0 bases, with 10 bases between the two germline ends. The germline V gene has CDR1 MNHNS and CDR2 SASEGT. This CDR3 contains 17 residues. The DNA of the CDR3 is TGTGCCAGCAGTGAAGGACAGCCTCTCTCTGGGGCCAACGTCCTGACTTTC. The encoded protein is CASSEGQPLSGANVLTF.

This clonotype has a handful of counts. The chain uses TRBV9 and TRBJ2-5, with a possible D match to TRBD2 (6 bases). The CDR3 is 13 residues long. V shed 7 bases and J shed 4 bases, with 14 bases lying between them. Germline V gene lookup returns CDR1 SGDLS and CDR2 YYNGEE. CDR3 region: CASSDLGGETQYF. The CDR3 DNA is TGTGCCAGCTCAGACTTGGGGGGAGAGACCCAGTACTTC.

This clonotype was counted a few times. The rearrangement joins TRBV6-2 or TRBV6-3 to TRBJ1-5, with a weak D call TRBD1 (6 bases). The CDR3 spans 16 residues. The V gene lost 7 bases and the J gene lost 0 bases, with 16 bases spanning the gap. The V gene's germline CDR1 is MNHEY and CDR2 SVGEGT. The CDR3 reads CASNFGTRYSNQPQHF. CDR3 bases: TGTGCCAGCAACTTCGGGACAAGATATAGCAATCAGCCCCAGCATTTT.

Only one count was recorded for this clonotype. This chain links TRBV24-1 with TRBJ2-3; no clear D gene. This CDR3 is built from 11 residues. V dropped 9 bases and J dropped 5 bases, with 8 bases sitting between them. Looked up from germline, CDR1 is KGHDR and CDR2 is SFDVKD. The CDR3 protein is CATSSGDTQYF. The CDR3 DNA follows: TGTGCCACCTCCTCCGGAGATACGCAGTATTTT.

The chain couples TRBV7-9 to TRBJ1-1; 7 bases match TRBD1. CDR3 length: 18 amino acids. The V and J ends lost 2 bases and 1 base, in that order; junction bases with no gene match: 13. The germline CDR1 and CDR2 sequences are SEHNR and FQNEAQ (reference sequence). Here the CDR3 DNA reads TGTGCCAGCAGCTTACGGGGGGGACAGCCGCGAGGGAACACTGAAGCTTTCTTT. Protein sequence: CASSLRGGQPRGNTEAFF.

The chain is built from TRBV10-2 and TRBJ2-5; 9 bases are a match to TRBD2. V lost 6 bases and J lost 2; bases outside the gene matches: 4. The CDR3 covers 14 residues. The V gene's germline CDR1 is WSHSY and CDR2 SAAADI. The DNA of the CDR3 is TGCGCCAGCAGGGTTAGCGGGGGACAAGAGACCCAGTACTTC. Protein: CASRVSGGQETQYF.

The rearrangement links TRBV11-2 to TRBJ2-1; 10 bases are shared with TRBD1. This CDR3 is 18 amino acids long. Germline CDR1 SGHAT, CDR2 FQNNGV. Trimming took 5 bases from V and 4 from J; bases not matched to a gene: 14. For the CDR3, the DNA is TGTGCCAGCAGCCCTAGCGGAGGACAGGGGGTTAGATACAATGAGCAGTTCTTC. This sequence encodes CASSPSGGQGVRYNEQFF.

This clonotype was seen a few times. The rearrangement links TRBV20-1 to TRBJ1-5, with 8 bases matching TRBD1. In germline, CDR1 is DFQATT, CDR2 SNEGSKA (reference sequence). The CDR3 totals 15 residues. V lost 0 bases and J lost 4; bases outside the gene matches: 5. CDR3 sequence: CSARDPGQGNQPQHF. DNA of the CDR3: TGCAGTGCTAGAGATCCCGGACAGGGTAATCAGCCCCAGCATTTT.

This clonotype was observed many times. The CDR3 bases are TGTGCCAGCAGCTTGCTTTTTAGCGGGGGCGAGCAGTACTTC. It translates to CASSLLFSGGEQYF. This chain uses TRBV7-2 with TRBJ2-7, with TRBD2 identical over 9 bases. The germline CDR1 and CDR2 sequences are SGHTA and FQGNSA. V was pared by 3 bases and J by 6 bases, with 6 bases of the junction left unmatched. The CDR3 is 14 amino acids. Variable domain in full (rest from reference TRBV7-2 and TRBJ2-7): GAGVSQSPSNKVTEKGKDVELRCDPISGHTALYWYRQSLGQGLEFLIYFQGNSAPDKSGLPSDRFSAERTGGSVSTLTIQRTQQEDSAVYLCASSLLFSGGEQYFGPGTRLTVT.

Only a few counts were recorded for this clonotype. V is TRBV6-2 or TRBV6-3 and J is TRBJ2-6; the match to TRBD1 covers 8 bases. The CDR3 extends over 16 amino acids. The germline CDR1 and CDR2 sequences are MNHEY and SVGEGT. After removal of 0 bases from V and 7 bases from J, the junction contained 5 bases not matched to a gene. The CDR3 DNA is TGTGCCAGCAGTTACTCTACAGGGGGTCAAGCCAACGTCCTGACTTTC. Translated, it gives CASSYSTGGQANVLTF.

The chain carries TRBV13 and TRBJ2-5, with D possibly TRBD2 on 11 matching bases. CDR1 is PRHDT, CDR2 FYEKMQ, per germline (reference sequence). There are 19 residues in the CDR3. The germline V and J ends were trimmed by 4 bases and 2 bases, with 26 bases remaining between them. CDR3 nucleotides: TGTGCCAGCAGCTCGGGACAGGGGACGGGGACTAGCGGACAAGAGACCCAGTACTTC. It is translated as CASSSGQGTGTSGQETQYF.

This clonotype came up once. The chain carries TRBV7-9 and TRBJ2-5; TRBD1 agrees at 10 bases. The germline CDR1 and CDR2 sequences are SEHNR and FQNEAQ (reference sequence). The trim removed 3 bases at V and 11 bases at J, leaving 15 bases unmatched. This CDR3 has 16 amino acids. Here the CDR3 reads CASSFGQGGLRNEQYF. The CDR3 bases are TGTGCCAGCAGCTTTGGACAGGGGGGTCTAAGGAATGAGCAGTACTTC.

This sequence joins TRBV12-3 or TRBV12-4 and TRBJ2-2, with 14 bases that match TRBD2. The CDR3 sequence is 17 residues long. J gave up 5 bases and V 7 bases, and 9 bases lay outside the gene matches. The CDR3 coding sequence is TGTGCCAGCACCGGACTAGCGGGGGGCCCGAGGACCGGGGAGCTGTTTTTT. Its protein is CASTGLAGGPRTGELFF.

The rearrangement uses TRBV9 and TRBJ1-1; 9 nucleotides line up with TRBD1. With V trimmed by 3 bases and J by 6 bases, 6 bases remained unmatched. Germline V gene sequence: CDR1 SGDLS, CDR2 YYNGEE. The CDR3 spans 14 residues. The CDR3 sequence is CASSGTGGLAEAFF. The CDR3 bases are TGTGCCAGCAGCGGCACAGGGGGCCTCGCTGAAGCTTTCTTT.

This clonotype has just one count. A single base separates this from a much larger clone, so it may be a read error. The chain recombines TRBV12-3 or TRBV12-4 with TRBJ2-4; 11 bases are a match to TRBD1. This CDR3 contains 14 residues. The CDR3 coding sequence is TGTGCCAACAGTGTGGGACAGGGGGTGTACATTCAGTACTTC. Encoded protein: CANSVGQGVYIQYF.

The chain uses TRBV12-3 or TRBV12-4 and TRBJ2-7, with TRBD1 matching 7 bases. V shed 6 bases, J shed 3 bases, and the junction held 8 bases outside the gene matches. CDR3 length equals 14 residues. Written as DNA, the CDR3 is TGTGCCAGCAGCCGGGGACAGTTGCTCTACGAGCAGTACTTC. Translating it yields CASSRGQLLYEQYF.

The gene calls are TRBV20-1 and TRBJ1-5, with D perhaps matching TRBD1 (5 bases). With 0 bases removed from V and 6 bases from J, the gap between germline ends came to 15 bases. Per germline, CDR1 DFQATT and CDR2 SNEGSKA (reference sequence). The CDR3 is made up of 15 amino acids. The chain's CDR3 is CSAREVRGGGQPQHF. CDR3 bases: TGCAGTGCTAGAGAGGTTAGGGGAGGAGGTCAGCCCCAGCATTTT.

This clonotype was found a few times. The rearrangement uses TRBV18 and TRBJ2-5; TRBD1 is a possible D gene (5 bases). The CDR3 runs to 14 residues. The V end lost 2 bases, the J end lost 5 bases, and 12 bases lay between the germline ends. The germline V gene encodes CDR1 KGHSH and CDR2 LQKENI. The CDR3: CASSPVNRRETQYF. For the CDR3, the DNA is TGTGCCAGCTCACCAGTCAACAGGCGGGAGACCCAGTACTTC.

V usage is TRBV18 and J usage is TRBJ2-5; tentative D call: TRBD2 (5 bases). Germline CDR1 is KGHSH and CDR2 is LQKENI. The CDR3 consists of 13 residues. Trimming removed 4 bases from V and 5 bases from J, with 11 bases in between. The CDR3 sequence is CASSRDWRETQYF. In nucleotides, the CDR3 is TGTGCCAGCTCACGAGACTGGAGGGAGACCCAGTACTTC.

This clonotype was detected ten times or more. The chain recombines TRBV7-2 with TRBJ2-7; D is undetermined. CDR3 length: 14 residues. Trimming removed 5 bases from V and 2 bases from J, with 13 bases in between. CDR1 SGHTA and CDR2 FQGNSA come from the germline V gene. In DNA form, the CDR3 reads TGTGCCAGCAGCCCAAACCCGAACGCCTACGAGCAGTACTTC. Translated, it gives CASSPNPNAYEQYF.

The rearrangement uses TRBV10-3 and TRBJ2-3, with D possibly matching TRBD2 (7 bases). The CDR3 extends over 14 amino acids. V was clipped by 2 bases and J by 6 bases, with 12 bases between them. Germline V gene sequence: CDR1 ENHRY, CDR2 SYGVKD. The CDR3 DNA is TGTGCCATCAGTGAGCGGGGGGCCGGGGATACGCAGTATTTT. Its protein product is CAISERGAGDTQYF.